Shown below are 25 T cell receptor beta chains from a single sample sequenced in a study of T cells in Graves' hyperthyroidism and ophthalmopathy. TCR beta CDR3 regions were amplified from RNA transcripts. During a first-round RT-PCR of the TCR CDR3, the HTBI primer set was used. TCRdb re-analysed the multiplex PCR reads in MiXCR, keeping a single row per CDR3 protein. The data show approximately 400,000 distinct CDR3 sequences, with roughly 15% seen just once and around a fifth held by the top ten. The sequencing sample was made of blood. These receptor sequences come from a woman aged 25 to 39 with Graves' ophthalmopathy.

Of note for this clonotype: A much bigger clone sits one base away, suggesting this may be a read error. The V call is TRBV5-1, the J call TRBJ2-3; D may be TRBD2 (6 bases). This CDR3 is built from 17 residues. CDR1 and CDR2 (germline): SGHRS, YFSETQ. The CDR3, as DNA: TGCGCCAGCAGCTTGGCCCGACAAACGGGAGCAACAGATACGCAGTGTTTT. Its translation is CASSLARQTGATDTQCF.

This clonotype was found a few times. The rearrangement links TRBV10-3 to TRBJ2-3; 8 bases are shared with TRBD2. There are 15 residues in the CDR3. The germline gives CDR1 ENHRY, CDR2 SYGVKD. The ends lost 9 bases at V and 0 bases at J; junction bases unmatched: 8. The CDR3 here is CAIKKAGASTDTQYF. The CDR3, as DNA: TGTGCCATTAAAAAAGCGGGGGCTAGCACAGATACGCAGTATTTT.

This clonotype was counted ten times or more. The V and J genes are TRBV20-1 and TRBJ2-1, with D tentatively TRBD1 or TRBD2 (6 bases each). The germline V and J ends were trimmed by 4 bases and 2 bases, with 12 bases remaining between them. The CDR3 contains 14 residues. CDR1 is DFQATT, CDR2 SNEGSKA, per germline (reference sequence). The CDR3 reads CSAKGGPTYNEQFF. The CDR3 region has the DNA TGCAGTGCTAAGGGGGGTCCTACCTACAATGAGCAGTTCTTC.

This clonotype appeared many times. The chain is built from TRBV20-1 and TRBJ2-7, with 11 nucleotides matching TRBD1. CDR1 and CDR2 (germline): DFQATT, SNEGSKA (reference sequence). V lost 2 bases and J lost 5; bases outside the gene matches: 11. CDR3 size: 16 residues. In nucleotides, the CDR3 is TGCAGTGCTAGATGGACAGGGGGCGTTTTTTTACACGAGCAGTACTTC. Its translation: CSARWTGGVFLHEQYF.

Ten or more counts support this clonotype. The chain links TRBV10-3 to TRBJ2-7, with D possibly TRBD2 on 7 matching bases. V was pared by 7 bases and J by 0 bases, with 13 bases between. Per germline, CDR1 ENHRY and CDR2 SYGVKD. This CDR3 spans 14 amino acids. The CDR3 DNA reads as TGTGCCATCAAATCGGCGGGGGCCTCCTACGAGCAGTACTTC. Translating it yields CAIKSAGASYEQYF.

V usage is TRBV5-6 and J usage is TRBJ2-3; TRBD2 matches 13 bases. The CDR3 is 13 residues long. Looked up from germline, CDR1 is SGHDT and CDR2 is YYEEEE. V lost 1 base to trimming and J lost 13 bases; unmatched junction nucleotides: 3. CDR3 region: CASSLTSGGGKYF. The CDR3 DNA follows: TGTGCCAGCAGCTTGACTAGCGGGGGGGGCAAGTATTTT.

This clonotype was found many times. CDR3 in DNA: TGTGCCAGCAGCTTAGTTGCCGCACGGTCCTACAATGAGCAGTTCTTC. Residues: CASSLVAARSYNEQFF. The gene calls are TRBV7-2 and TRBJ2-1; D gene ambiguous. Germline V gives CDR1 SGHTA, CDR2 FQGNSA. The CDR3 is 16 residues long. The V gene lost 1 base and the J gene lost 1 base, with 11 bases spanning the gap.

This chain uses TRBV2 with TRBJ1-5; D gene unclear. Trimming took off 5 bases at V and 1 base at J, with 3 bases between the two ends. Germline V gene data show CDR1 as SNHLY and CDR2 as FYNNEI. The CDR3 covers 12 residues. CDR3 amino acids: CASSTSNQPQHF. The CDR3 coding sequence is TGTGCCAGCAGTACAAGCAATCAGCCCCAGCATTTT.

This clonotype was seen repeatedly, ten times or more. V is TRBV11-2 and J is TRBJ1-1; no clear D. The length of the CDR3 is 12 residues. CDR1 and CDR2 (germline): SGHAT, FQNNGV. Trimming removed 3 bases from V and 1 base from J, with 3 bases in between. This CDR3 is CASSFTNTEAFF. Written as DNA, the CDR3 is TGTGCCAGCAGCTTCACGAACACTGAAGCTTTCTTT.

This clonotype showed up many times. This sequence joins TRBV25-1 and TRBJ2-7; possibly TRBD2 for D (6 bases). The CDR3 totals 14 residues. The germline V and J ends were trimmed by 4 bases and 3 bases, with 13 bases remaining between them. Germline lookup yields CDR1 MGHDK and CDR2 SYGVNS. The DNA of the CDR3 is TGTGCCAGCAGTGGGCGGGGACGGATCTACGAGCAGTACTTC. It translates to CASSGRGRIYEQYF.

This clonotype was recorded at least ten times. The chain joins TRBV7-9 to TRBJ2-1; 10 nucleotides align to TRBD2. V was pared by 7 bases and J by 0 bases, with 12 bases of the junction left unmatched. Germline CDR1 and CDR2: SEHNR and FQNEAQ (reference sequence). The CDR3 sequence is 18 residues long. CDR3 protein: CASTSSSGGRSSYNEQFF. Written as DNA, the CDR3 is TGTGCCAGCACCTCGAGTAGCGGGGGGCGCAGCTCCTACAATGAGCAGTTCTTC. The whole variable domain, remainder taken from reference TRBV7-9 and TRBJ2-1, is DTGVSQNPRHKITKRGQNVTFRCDPISEHNRLYWYRQTLGQGPEFLTYFQNEAQLEKSRLLSDRFSAERPKGSFSTLEIQRTEQGDSAMYLCASTSSSGGRSSYNEQFFGPGTRLTVL.

This chain connects TRBV6-1 to TRBJ1-6; D call uncertain. CDR3 length equals 17 residues. With 1 base removed from V and 0 bases from J, the gap between germline ends came to 10 bases. The germline gives CDR1 MNHNS, CDR2 SASEGT. The CDR3: CASSEDGESSYNSPLHF. CDR3 bases: TGTGCCAGCAGTGAAGATGGGGAGAGCTCCTATAATTCACCCCTCCACTTT.

This clonotype was observed at least ten times. The V gene is TRBV3-1, the J gene TRBJ2-2; D is unclear. Germline loops: CDR1 LGHDT, CDR2 YNNKEL (reference sequence). The CDR3 has 12 residues. The V end lost 4 bases, the J end lost 6 bases, and 6 bases lay between the germline ends. CDR3 loop: CASSLVPGELFF. The CDR3 nucleotides read TGTGCCAGCAGCCTTGTTCCCGGGGAGCTGTTTTTT.

The chain links TRBV5-8 to TRBJ1-2; D may be TRBD1 (5 bases). The CDR3 is 13 amino acids. In germline, CDR1 is SGHTS, CDR2 YDEGEE. Deletions cut 1 base from V and 4 bases from J, with 8 bases between. The CDR3 here is CASSLIRGYGYTF. DNA of the CDR3: TGTGCCAGCAGCTTGATAAGGGGCTATGGCTACACCTTC.

This clonotype has only a few counts. The chain has TRBV19 and TRBJ2-1, with D unclear. Germline V gene sequence: CDR1 LNHDA, CDR2 SQIVND (reference sequence). CDR3 size: 17 residues. V was cut by 2 bases and J by 8 bases, with 22 bases left in between. The CDR3 protein is CASSIISPRVGSDEQFF. CDR3 coding DNA: TGTGCCAGTAGTATAATCAGCCCAAGGGTAGGATCGGATGAGCAGTTCTTC. Drawing the rest from reference TRBV19 and TRBJ2-1, the complete variable domain is DGGITQSPKYLFRKEGQNVTLSCEQNLNHDAMYWYRQDPGQGLRLIYYSQIVNDFQKGDIAEGYSVSREKKESFPLTVTSAQKNPTAFYLCASSIISPRVGSDEQFFGPGTRLTVL.

This clonotype was counted between two and nine times. The chain has TRBV20-1 and TRBJ2-2; the D is unclear. Germline V gene data show CDR1 as DFQATT and CDR2 as SNEGSKA (reference sequence). The CDR3 has 14 residues. V was trimmed by 2 bases and J by 1 base, leaving 8 bases between them. The DNA of the CDR3 is TGCAGTGCTAGATTGACTCTGAACACCGGGGAGCTGTTTTTT. It specifies CSARLTLNTGELFF.

This clonotype was counted ten times or more. The rearrangement uses TRBV27 and TRBJ2-7; the D gene is possibly TRBD1 (5 bases). Germline V lookup: CDR1 MNHEY, CDR2 SMNVEV (reference sequence). V was cut by 7 bases and J by 6 bases, with 16 bases left in between. The CDR3 length is 13 residues. CDR3 DNA sequence: TGTGCCAGCACCGCAGGGTTGCTTGGCGAGCAGTACTTC. This encodes CASTAGLLGEQYF.

This clonotype was detected ten times or more. V is TRBV7-9 and J is TRBJ1-1, with D possibly TRBD1 on 6 matching bases. The CDR3 covers 16 residues. Germline-derived CDR1 and CDR2 are SEHNR and FQNEAQ (reference sequence). V was cut by 3 bases and J by 4 bases, with 18 bases left in between. This CDR3 is CASSLGAGFGGTEAFF. In DNA form, the CDR3 reads TGTGCCAGCAGCTTGGGGGCAGGGTTTGGTGGCACTGAAGCTTTCTTT.

This sequence joins TRBV20-1 and TRBJ2-1; D might be TRBD2 (6 bases). V lost 2 bases to trimming and J lost 2 bases, with 16 bases between them. The germline V gene has CDR1 DFQATT and CDR2 SNEGSKA (reference sequence). This CDR3 contains 16 residues. The CDR3 sequence is CSARIRSGLTYNEQFF. The DNA for the CDR3 is TGCAGTGCTAGAATTCGGTCGGGACTGACCTACAATGAGCAGTTCTTC.

This clonotype came up many times. The V gene is TRBV14, the J gene TRBJ1-4; no definite D call. The germline CDR1 and CDR2 sequences are SGHDN and FVKESK. The CDR3 runs to 12 residues. Trimming took 5 bases from V and 7 from J, leaving 8 bases between them. The CDR3 DNA sequence: TGTGCCAGCAGCGTATACGTTGAAAAACTGTTTTTT. Protein product: CASSVYVEKLFF.

This clonotype has only a few counts. The chain couples TRBV28 to TRBJ2-5, with D possibly being TRBD1 or TRBD2 (6 bases each). CDR1 and CDR2 (germline): MDHEN, SYDVKM. The CDR3 is made up of 16 amino acids. Trimming cost V 5 bases and J 4 bases, with 20 bases left between them. CDR3 loop: CASSGRPPKGGETQYF. CDR3 DNA sequence: TGTGCCAGCAGTGGAAGACCTCCGAAGGGGGGAGAGACCCAGTACTTC.

This clonotype was counted at least ten times. CDR3 amino acids: CASSPPAGRNTIYF. In nucleotides, the CDR3 is TGTGCCAGCTCACCACCTGCAGGCAGAAACACCATATATTTT. The chain combines TRBV18 with TRBJ1-3; no clear D gene. The CDR3 runs 14 residues. The germline V and J ends were trimmed by 0 bases and 5 bases, with 8 bases remaining between them. Germline assignment: CDR1 KGHSH and CDR2 LQKENI.

This clonotype has a count of ten or more. The chain links TRBV27 to TRBJ2-2; D is undetermined. Per germline, CDR1 MNHEY and CDR2 SMNVEV (reference sequence). The CDR3 is 13 amino acids. V was shortened by 3 bases and J by 5 bases, with 7 bases between the two germline ends. The CDR3 is CASSLRRTGELFF. For the CDR3, the DNA is TGTGCCAGCAGTTTGAGACGGACCGGGGAGCTGTTTTTT.

This clonotype has at least ten counts. The CDR3: CASSQPDTGRSEAFF. The CDR3, as DNA: TGTGCCAGCAGTCAACCGGATACAGGGAGGTCTGAAGCTTTCTTT. The genes are TRBV6-1 and TRBJ1-1; weak D call: TRBD1 (6 bases). Per germline, CDR1 MNHNS and CDR2 SASEGT. This CDR3 contains 15 residues. The V end was cut by 5 bases, the J end by 6 bases, with 19 bases between.

This clonotype was counted at least ten times. The chain employs TRBV5-1 and TRBJ2-7; 10 nucleotides match TRBD2. Germline V CDR1 and CDR2: SGHRS, YFSETQ. Losses at the gene ends were 4 bases for V and 2 bases for J; bases not matched to a gene: 6. This CDR3 has 15 residues. The CDR3 reads CASSAVAGGAYEQYF. The CDR3 region has the DNA TGCGCCAGCAGCGCAGTAGCGGGGGGCGCCTACGAGCAGTACTTC. Drawing the rest from reference TRBV5-1 and TRBJ2-7, the complete variable domain is KAGVTQTPRYLIKTRGQQVTLSCSPISGHRSVSWYQQTPGQGLQFLFEYFSETQRNKGNFPGRFSGRQFSNSRSEMNVSTLELGDSALYLCASSAVAGGAYEQYFGPGTRLTVT.